The entry that follows covers one T cell receptor beta chain sequence. These data belong to a study of T cell changes during pregnancy in multiple sclerosis. This table comes from immunoSEQ multiplex PCR, and its TCRdb copy is limited to in-frame clones, with some not included. The sample lists 50,000 to 60,000 clones, about 90% occurring once. Germline CDR1 reads SGHDN; CDR2 reads FVKESK. The CDR3 has 15 residues. Trimming removed 6 bases from V and 2 bases from J; junction bases left unmatched: 5. The material was CD4+ T cells from peripheral blood mononuclear cells, obtained in the first trimester of pregnancy. This receptor was identified in a female donor with multiple sclerosis, enrolled in a pregnancy study. This sequence joins TRBV14 and TRBJ2-2; TRBD2 aligns across 8 bases. CDR3 sequence reads: CASRPSGGNTGELFF. The CDR3 bases are TGTGCCAGCAGACCCAGCGGGGGCAACACCGGGGAGCTGTTTTTT.